The 27 T cell receptor beta chains below were found in one sample sequenced in a study of T cell repertoires in cytomegalovirus infection (dated by TCRdb to about 2019). These receptors are not linked to any known antigen. The intended sense of this specimen's treatment or condition label: in vitro stimulation with specific CMV peptide epitopes to enrich CMV-specific T cells. Reads for this sample came from an Illumina HiSeq 1500. TCRdb reran the public reads through fastp at Q25 and MiXCR, keeping productive beta chains. Duplicate CDR3 protein sequences are folded into a single record with the most common DNA and genes. Within this sample are about 770,000 distinct CDR3 sequences, with 29% of them counted one time only. The ten largest clones capture approximately 14% of the sample. The sample was cultured CD8+ T cells from PBMCs, taken from culture after CMV antigen stimulation. These TCRs come from a human donor in good health (CMV status not recorded). Some clones in this sample may be carry-over from other donors' samples.

This clonotype was seen a handful of times. The J gene is TRBJ2-7, the V gene TRBV13; 10 positions match TRBD1. The trim removed 1 base at V and 0 bases at J, leaving 12 bases unmatched. This CDR3 has 19 amino acids. Germline V gene data show CDR1 as PRHDT and CDR2 as FYEKMQ (reference sequence). The CDR3 reads CASSLAGTGDYTVSYEQYV. CDR3 sequence (DNA): TGTGCCAGCAGCTTAGCGGGGACAGGGGACTACACTGTCTCCTACGAGCAGTACGTC.

The sample holds a few counts of this clonotype. This sequence joins TRBV7-9 and TRBJ2-3; D not resolved. CDR1 is SEHNR and CDR2 is FQNEAQ in the germline V gene (reference sequence). Trimming removed 4 bases at V and 2 bases at J, with 16 bases between. CDR3 length: 16 residues. The CDR3, as DNA: TGTGCCAGCAGCTGGTCGGTACAATTTTTCACAGATACGCAGTATTTT. Amino acid sequence: CASSWSVQFFTDTQYF.

The rearrangement links TRBV6-2 or TRBV6-3 to TRBJ2-7; 11 bases fit TRBD1. The V gene's germline CDR1 is MNHEY and CDR2 SVGEGT. Trimming removed 6 bases from V and 4 bases from J; junction bases left unmatched: 8. The CDR3 runs to 15 residues. In nucleotides, the CDR3 is TGTGCCAGCAGCCCCCGGGACAGGGGGAGGTACGAGCAGTACGTC. It translates to CASSPRDRGRYEQYV.

The CDR3 protein is CASSFFAEKAETQYF. CDR3 DNA: TGTGCCAGCAGTTTTTTCGCAGAAAAAGCAGAGACCCAGTACTTC. The gene calls are TRBV12-3 or TRBV12-4 and TRBJ2-5, with D hard to call. The CDR3 has 15 amino acids. Trimming removed 3 bases at V and 4 bases at J, with 15 bases between.

The table lists this clonotype with a few counts. The rearrangement links TRBV6-2 or TRBV6-3 to TRBJ1-5; 7 positions match TRBD1. Germline CDR1 MNHEY, CDR2 SVGEGT. V lost 2 bases and J lost 0; bases outside the gene matches: 13. This CDR3 spans 19 amino acids. The chain's CDR3 is CASSYQRTGATYSNQPQHF. CDR3 bases: TGTGCCAGCAGTTACCAAAGGACAGGAGCCACTTATAGCAATCAGCCCCAGCATTTT.

There are a few counts of this clonotype. The chain carries TRBV5-6 and TRBJ2-7; 7 bases are a match to TRBD1. After removal of 4 bases from V and 10 bases from J, the junction contained 14 bases not matched to a gene. CDR1 SGHDT and CDR2 YYEEEE come from the germline V gene. The length of the CDR3 is 14 residues. This chain's CDR3 is CASSGSGQNFEQYF. The CDR3 DNA follows: TGTGCCAGCAGCGGGTCGGGACAGAACTTTGAACAGTACTTC.

This chain links TRBV7-6 with TRBJ2-3; 7 bases align to TRBD1. The CDR3 runs to 21 residues. J was trimmed by 0 bases and V by 1 base; bases with no gene match: 19. CDR1 SGHVS and CDR2 FNYEAQ come from the germline V gene. The chain's CDR3 is CASSLGPLGTAGLSSTDTQYF. The CDR3 region has the DNA TGTGCCAGCAGCTTAGGCCCTCTCGGGACAGCTGGCCTAAGCAGCACAGATACGCAGTATTTT.

This clonotype showed up many times. The genes are TRBV7-2 and TRBJ1-1; no clear D gene. CDR1 is SGHTA, CDR2 FQGNSA, per germline. V lost 2 bases, J lost 10 bases, and 11 bases lay in between. This CDR3 has 12 amino acids. CDR3 coding DNA: TGTGCCAGCAGCTTATTTGACGGCCTAGCTTTCTTT. The encoded protein is CASSLFDGLAFF.

This clonotype was detected a few times. The chain uses TRBV7-8 and TRBJ2-5; D uncertain. Germline V gives CDR1 SGHVS, CDR2 FQNEAQ. There are 12 residues in the CDR3. Trimming took 7 bases from V and 3 from J, leaving 9 bases between them. The chain's CDR3 is CASTLTEETQYF. Written as DNA, the CDR3 is TGTGCCAGCACCCTGACCGAAGAGACCCAGTACTTC.

The chain is built from TRBV6-2 or TRBV6-3 and TRBJ1-5; TRBD1 might be the D (6 bases). CDR1 is MNHEY and CDR2 is SVGEGT in the germline V gene. V was shortened by 6 bases and J by 0 bases, with 21 bases between the two germline ends. The CDR3 has 18 amino acids. The chain's CDR3 is CASSYGSRGIYSNQPQHF. The CDR3, as DNA: TGTGCCAGCAGCTATGGATCCAGGGGAATCTATAGCAATCAGCCCCAGCATTTT.

This clonotype appeared a few times. The chain recombines TRBV2 with TRBJ2-7; TRBD2 agrees at 7 bases. The CDR3 is 15 amino acids. CDR1 SNHLY and CDR2 FYNNEI come from the germline V gene. V shed 4 bases, J shed 2 bases, and the junction held 8 bases outside the gene matches. This CDR3 reads CASSVGRGPTYEQYV. The CDR3 region has the DNA TGTGCCAGCAGTGTGGGGAGGGGTCCTACCTACGAGCAGTACGTC.

This chain uses TRBV12-3 or TRBV12-4 with TRBJ2-5, with D possibly matching TRBD2 (7 bases). CDR3 length: 15 amino acids. Trimming removed 7 bases from V and 2 bases from J, with 17 bases in between. CDR3: CASTPGGGGQETQYF. In nucleotides, the CDR3 is TGTGCCAGCACCCCAGGAGGGGGGGGACAAGAGACCCAGTACTTC.

This clonotype was seen at least ten times. This chain connects TRBV7-9 to TRBJ1-1; 10 bases are a match to TRBD1. In germline, CDR1 is SEHNR, CDR2 FQNEAQ (reference sequence). V shed 5 bases and J 2 bases; nucleotides not matched to a gene: 5. CDR3 length equals 15 residues. The CDR3 here is CASSPDRGLNTEAFF. The CDR3 nucleotides are TGTGCCAGCAGCCCGGACAGGGGGTTAAACACTGAAGCTTTCTTT.

The V and J genes are TRBV20-1 and TRBJ1-1, with unresolved D. CDR1 and CDR2 (germline): DFQATT, SNEGSKA (reference sequence). The CDR3 is made up of 12 amino acids. Trimming stripped 6 bases from V and 2 bases from J, with 10 bases between. This CDR3 is CSAPIFNTEAFF. Here the CDR3 DNA reads TGCAGTGCGCCAATCTTCAACACTGAAGCTTTCTTT.

This chain links TRBV5-4 with TRBJ1-1; no firm D call. Germline V lookup: CDR1 SGHNT, CDR2 YYREEE (reference sequence). Trimming removed 4 bases from V and 0 bases from J, with 16 bases in between. CDR3 length: 16 amino acids. CDR3 region: CASSVRRETLNTEAFF. In DNA form, the CDR3 reads TGTGCCAGCAGCGTCAGACGAGAGACCTTGAACACTGAAGCTTTCTTT. Drawing the rest from reference TRBV5-4 and TRBJ1-1, the complete variable domain is ETGVTQSPTHLIKTRGQQVTLRCSSQSGHNTVSWYQQALGQGPQFIFQYYREEENGRGNFPPRFSGLQFPNYSSELNVNALELDDSALYLCASSVRRETLNTEAFFGQGTRLTVV.

This clonotype was detected ten times or more. The chain employs TRBV7-8 and TRBJ1-5, with 8 bases that match TRBD1. CDR1 is SGHVS, CDR2 FQNEAQ, per germline. The CDR3 has 15 residues. The V and J ends lost 5 bases and 6 bases, in that order; junction bases with no gene match: 9. CDR3 nucleotide sequence: TGTGCCAGCAGCCTAAGGACAGGGAGGATTCAGCCCCAGCATTTT. It encodes CASSLRTGRIQPQHF.

The chain recombines TRBV27 with TRBJ1-1; 7 bases agree with TRBD1. V lost 5 bases, J lost 6 bases, and 9 bases stayed unmatched. Germline values: CDR1 MNHEY, CDR2 SMNVEV (reference sequence). This CDR3 is 14 amino acids long. Here the CDR3 reads CASSPGQAGPEAFF. The DNA for the CDR3 is TGTGCCAGCAGTCCAGGACAGGCCGGCCCTGAAGCTTTCTTT.

The chain employs TRBV11-3 and TRBJ2-7; the match to TRBD1 covers 7 bases. The CDR3 is 15 residues long. With 1 base clipped from V and 3 bases from J, the junction kept 6 bases outside the gene matches. From germline, CDR1 is SGHNT and CDR2 YENEEA. CDR3 in DNA: TGTGCCAGCAGCTTAGGAAGGGGGCAGAGCTACGAGCAGTACTTC. Encoded protein: CASSLGRGQSYEQYF.

This clonotype was seen a few times. The rearrangement joins TRBV4-1 to TRBJ2-2; 11 bases are shared with TRBD1. Germline assignment: CDR1 MGHRA and CDR2 YSYEKL. The junction had 10 bases not matched to a gene; V was cut back by 4 bases and J by 0 bases. This CDR3 has 19 amino acids. The CDR3 protein is CASSREPGQGGANTGELFF. The CDR3 nucleotides are TGCGCCAGCAGCCGGGAACCGGGACAGGGGGGGGCGAACACCGGGGAGCTGTTTTTT.

The sample holds one count of this clonotype. The chain links TRBV6-1 to TRBJ1-2; unclear D gene. The CDR3 totals 13 residues. Germline V gene sequence: CDR1 MNHNS, CDR2 SASEGT. Trimming shortened V by 6 bases and J by 2 bases, and 10 bases separated the two germline ends. This CDR3 is CASSVDVNYGYTF. The CDR3 bases are TGTGCCAGCAGCGTGGACGTCAACTATGGCTACACCTTC.

This clonotype was detected only a few times. The CDR3 coding sequence is TGTGCCAGCAGCTTTGGTACATCGTCCTACGAGCAGTACGTC. It specifies CASSFGTSSYEQYV. The chain combines TRBV7-9 with TRBJ2-7, with unresolved D. The CDR3 extends over 14 amino acids. Germline V gene sequence: CDR1 SEHNR, CDR2 FQNEAQ (reference sequence). V lost 3 bases and J lost 1, with 10 bases in between.

V is TRBV29-1 and J is TRBJ1-2, with 9 bases that match TRBD1. This CDR3 has 15 amino acids. Germline-derived CDR1 and CDR2 are SQVTM and ANQGSEA. V trimming: 6 bases; J trimming: 3 bases; junction bases outside the gene matches: 11. DNA of the CDR3: TGCAGCGTGACCGGAACAGGGGGCGCTTACTATGGCTACACCTTC. It specifies CSVTGTGGAYYGYTF.

This chain joins TRBV29-1 and TRBJ2-7; 9 positions agree with TRBD1. Germline V CDR1 and CDR2: SQVTM, ANQGSEA. Trimming cost V 6 bases and J 4 bases; bases outside gene matches: 7. The CDR3 runs to 13 residues. The DNA of the CDR3 is TGCAGCGTCGGGACAGGGACCGGATACGAGCAGTACTTC. It is translated as CSVGTGTGYEQYF.

This clonotype turned up a few times. The chain employs TRBV5-4 and TRBJ1-2; D may be TRBD1 (5 bases). V gave up 4 bases and J gave up 3 bases, with 19 bases separating them. CDR1 is SGHNT, CDR2 YYREEE, per germline (reference sequence). CDR3 size: 16 residues. The CDR3 here is CASSPRDSAEDYGYTF. In nucleotides, the CDR3 is TGTGCCAGCAGCCCACGGGACTCCGCCGAGGACTATGGCTACACCTTC.

This clonotype has at least ten counts. The chain couples TRBV7-2 to TRBJ2-7; TRBD1 is a possible D gene (6 bases). CDR3 size: 16 residues. Germline CDR1 and CDR2: SGHTA and FQGNSA. V shed 1 base and J shed 3 bases, with 16 bases lying between them. CDR3: CASSLVAVGQGYEQYF. The CDR3 nucleotides read TGTGCCAGCAGCTTAGTAGCCGTGGGACAAGGCTACGAGCAGTACTTC. The complete variable domain, with remaining parts taken from reference TRBV7-2 and TRBJ2-7, reads GAGVSQSPSNKVTEKGKDVELRCDPISGHTALYWYRQSLGQGLEFLIYFQGNSAPDKSGLPSDRFSAERTGGSVSTLTIQRTQQEDSAVYLCASSLVAVGQGYEQYFGPGTRLTVT.

V gene TRBV27 combines with J gene TRBJ2-3; 7 positions agree with TRBD2. There are 16 residues in the CDR3. J lost 3 bases, V lost 7 bases, and 13 bases had no gene match. Germline V gives CDR1 MNHEY, CDR2 SMNVEV (reference sequence). The CDR3 DNA is TGTGCCAGCAACCCTCCCTGGGGGGGAAGGACAGATACGCAGTATTTT. It encodes CASNPPWGGRTDTQYF.

This chain connects TRBV12-3 or TRBV12-4 to TRBJ2-7, with D possibly matching TRBD2 (5 bases). The V and J ends lost 3 bases and 6 bases respectively, with 9 bases between them. CDR3 length equals 12 residues. The CDR3 coding sequence is TGTGCCAGCAGTTTCGGGGTAGGCGAGCAGTACTTC. Its protein is CASSFGVGEQYF.